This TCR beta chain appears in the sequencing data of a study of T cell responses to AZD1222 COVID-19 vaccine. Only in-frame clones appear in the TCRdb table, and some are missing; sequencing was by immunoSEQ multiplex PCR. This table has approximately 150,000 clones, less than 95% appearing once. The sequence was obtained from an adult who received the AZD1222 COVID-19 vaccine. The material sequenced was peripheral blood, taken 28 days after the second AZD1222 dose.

The CDR3 protein is CAWSVSARGTDTQYF. The CDR3 coding sequence is TGTGCCTGGAGTGTGAGTGCCAGGGGAACAGATACGCAGTATTTT. The rearrangement links TRBV30 to TRBJ2-3, with D tentatively TRBD1 (6 bases). The CDR3 length is 15 residues. CDR1 GTSNPN and CDR2 SVGIG come from the germline V gene (reference sequence). Trimming removed 0 bases from V and 3 bases from J, with 13 bases in between. Looking up the rest from reference TRBV30 and TRBJ2-3 gives the full variable domain: SQTIHQWPATLVQPVGSPLSLECTVEGTSNPNLYWYRQAAGRGLQLLFYSVGIGQISSEVPQNLSASRPQDRQFILSSKKLLLSDSGFYLCAWSVSARGTDTQYFGPGTRLTVL.